The 5 T cell receptor beta chains below were found in one sample sequenced in a study of cytomegalovirus exposure and HLA in healthy donors. The PCR made use of 60 Vbeta and 13 Jbeta primers. Some clones are missing from TCRdb's copy, which holds only in-frame ones; the method was immunoSEQ multiplex PCR. The table has about 150,000 clones, about 66% seen once. The sequenced material came from PBMCs. These receptors were collected from a male donor in good health and CMV-seronegative.

The rearrangement uses TRBV11-2 and TRBJ1-1; weak D call: TRBD1 (6 bases). CDR3 length equals 15 residues. The ends were cut back, 5 bases at V and 3 bases at J, with 16 bases in the middle. Germline CDR1 reads SGHAT; CDR2 reads FQNNGV. In DNA form, the CDR3 reads TGTGCCAGCAGCCCACTTTGGGGGCCTGACACTGAAGCTTTCTTT. This encodes CASSPLWGPDTEAFF.

This clone has a single count. The chain is built from TRBV30 and TRBJ2-7; D possibly corresponds to TRBD1 (6 bases). This CDR3 spans 14 amino acids. V was pared by 5 bases and J by 6 bases, with 20 bases between. CDR1 and CDR2 (germline): GTSNPN, SVGIG (reference sequence). The CDR3 coding sequence is TGTGCCTGGCAAATAACGGGCAGGGGCAGCGAGCAGTACTTC. Translated: CAWQITGRGSEQYF.

The chain links TRBV30 to TRBJ1-5; weak D call: TRBD1 (5 bases). CDR1 and CDR2 (germline): GTSNPN, SVGIG (reference sequence). V lost 2 bases, J lost 4 bases, and 9 bases lay in between. CDR3 length equals 13 residues. CDR3 amino acids: CAWSREGNQPQHF. The CDR3 DNA sequence: TGTGCCTGGAGTCGGGAGGGGAATCAGCCCCAGCATTTT.

This clone showed up just once. This chain links TRBV18 with TRBJ2-6; 9 bases match TRBD1. This CDR3 is built from 17 residues. Germline lookup yields CDR1 KGHSH and CDR2 LQKENI. Losses at the gene ends were 6 bases for V and 4 bases for J; bases not matched to a gene: 10. In DNA, the CDR3 is TGTGCCAGCTCTCCAGACGGGACAGGGAACGGGGCCAACGTCCTGACTTTC. Protein sequence: CASSPDGTGNGANVLTF. Full variable domain (rest looked up from reference TRBV18 and TRBJ2-6): NAGVMQNPRHLVRRRGQEARLRCSPMKGHSHVYWYRQLPEEGLKFMVYLQKENIIDESGMPKERFSAEFPKEGPSILRIQQVVRGDSAAYFCASSPDGTGNGANVLTFGAGSRLTVL.

This CDR3 is CASSARLVPETQYF. Here the CDR3 DNA reads TGTGCCAGCAGTGCCCGACTAGTTCCAGAGACCCAGTACTTC. The chain couples TRBV2 to TRBJ2-5, with a weak D call TRBD2 (6 bases). The CDR3 is 14 residues long. CDR1 and CDR2 from the germline V gene are SNHLY and FYNNEI. Trimming left V 4 bases short and J 4 bases short, with 13 bases between.